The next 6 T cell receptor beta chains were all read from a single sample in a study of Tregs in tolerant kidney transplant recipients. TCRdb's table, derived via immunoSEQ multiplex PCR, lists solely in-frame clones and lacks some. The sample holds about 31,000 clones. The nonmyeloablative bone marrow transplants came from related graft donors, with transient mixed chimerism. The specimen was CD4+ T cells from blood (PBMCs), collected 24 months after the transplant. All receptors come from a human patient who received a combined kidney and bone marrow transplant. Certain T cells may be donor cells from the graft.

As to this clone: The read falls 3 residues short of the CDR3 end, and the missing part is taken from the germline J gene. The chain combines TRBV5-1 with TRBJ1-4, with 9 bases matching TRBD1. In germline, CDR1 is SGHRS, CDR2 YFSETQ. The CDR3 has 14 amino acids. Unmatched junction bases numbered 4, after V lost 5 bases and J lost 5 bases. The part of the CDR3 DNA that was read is TGCGCCAGCAGTTCGGGACAGGGCAATGAAAAA. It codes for CASSSGQGNEK. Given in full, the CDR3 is CASSSGQGNEKLFF.

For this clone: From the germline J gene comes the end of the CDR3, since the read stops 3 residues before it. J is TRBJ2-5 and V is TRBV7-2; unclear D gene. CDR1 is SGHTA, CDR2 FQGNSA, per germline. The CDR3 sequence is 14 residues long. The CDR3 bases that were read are TGTGCCAGCAGCCTTCAGAGGAGCGAGGATACC. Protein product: CASSLQRSEDT. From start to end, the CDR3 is CASSLQRSEDTQYF. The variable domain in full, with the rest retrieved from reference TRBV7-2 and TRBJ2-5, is GAGVSQSPSNKVTEKGKDVELRCDPISGHTALYWYRQSLGQGLEFLIYFQGNSAPDKSGLPSDRFSAERTGGSVSTLTIQRTQQEDSAVYLCASSLQRSEDTQYFGPGTRLLVL.

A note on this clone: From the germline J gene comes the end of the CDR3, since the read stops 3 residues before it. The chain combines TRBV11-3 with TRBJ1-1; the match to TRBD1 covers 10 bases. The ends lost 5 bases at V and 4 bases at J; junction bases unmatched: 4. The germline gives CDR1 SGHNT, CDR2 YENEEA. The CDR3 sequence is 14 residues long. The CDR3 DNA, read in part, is TGTGCCAGCAGCCCGGGACAGGGGTTCACTGAA. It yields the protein CASSPGQGFTE. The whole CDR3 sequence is CASSPGQGFTEAFF.

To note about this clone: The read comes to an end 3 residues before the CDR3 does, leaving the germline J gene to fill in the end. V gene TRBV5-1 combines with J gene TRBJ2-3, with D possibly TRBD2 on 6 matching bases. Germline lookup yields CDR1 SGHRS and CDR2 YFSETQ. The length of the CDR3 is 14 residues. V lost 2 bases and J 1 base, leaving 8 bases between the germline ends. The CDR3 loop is CASSFSSGTDTQYF. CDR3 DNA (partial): TGCGCCAGCAGCTTCTCTAGCGGCACAGATACG.

CDR3: CASSYLAGGPTDTQYF. CDR3 DNA (partial): TGCGCCAGCAGCTATCTAGCGGGAGGGCCTACAGATACG. The chain uses TRBV5-1 and TRBJ2-3, with TRBD2 matching over 12 bases. The read comes to an end 3 residues before the CDR3 does, leaving the germline J gene to fill in the end. CDR3 size: 16 residues. Germline CDR1 reads SGHRS; CDR2 reads YFSETQ. The trim removed 3 bases at V and 3 bases at J, leaving 5 bases unmatched.

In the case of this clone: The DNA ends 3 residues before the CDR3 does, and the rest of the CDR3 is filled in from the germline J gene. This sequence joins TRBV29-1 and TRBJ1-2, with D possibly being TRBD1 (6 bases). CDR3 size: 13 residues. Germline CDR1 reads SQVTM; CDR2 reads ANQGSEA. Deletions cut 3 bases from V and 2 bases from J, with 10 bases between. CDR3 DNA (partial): TGCAGCGTTGAGGCAGGGGTAAACTATGGC. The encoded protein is CSVEAGVNYG. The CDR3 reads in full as CSVEAGVNYGYTF. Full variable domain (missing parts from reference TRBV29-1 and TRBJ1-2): SAVISQKPSRDICQRGTSLTIQCQVDSQVTMMFWYRQQPGQSLTLIATANQGSEATYESGFVIDKFPISRPNLTFSTLTVSNMSPEDSSIYLCSVEAGVNYGYTFGSGTRLTVV.